This T cell receptor (beta chain) came from a study of blood T cell repertoires in COVID-19. This clone appeared a few times. The protocol was immunoSEQ multiplex PCR, while the TCRdb copy is restricted to in-frame clones and leaves out a portion. This table holds about 81,000 clones, approximately 82% found once. Material: peripheral blood. This sequence was found in a man aged 55 to 69 with acute or convalescent COVID-19.

The DNA for the CDR3 is TGCGCCAGCAGTGAGTCGGGACAGGGCACGAAGACCTTC. Amino acids: CASSESGQGTKTF. V is TRBV10-1 and J is TRBJ1-2, with 9 positions matching TRBD1. The CDR3 extends over 13 amino acids. Trimming removed 0 bases from V and 14 bases from J; junction bases left unmatched: 7. Germline-derived CDR1 and CDR2 are WNHNN and SYGVQD (reference sequence).